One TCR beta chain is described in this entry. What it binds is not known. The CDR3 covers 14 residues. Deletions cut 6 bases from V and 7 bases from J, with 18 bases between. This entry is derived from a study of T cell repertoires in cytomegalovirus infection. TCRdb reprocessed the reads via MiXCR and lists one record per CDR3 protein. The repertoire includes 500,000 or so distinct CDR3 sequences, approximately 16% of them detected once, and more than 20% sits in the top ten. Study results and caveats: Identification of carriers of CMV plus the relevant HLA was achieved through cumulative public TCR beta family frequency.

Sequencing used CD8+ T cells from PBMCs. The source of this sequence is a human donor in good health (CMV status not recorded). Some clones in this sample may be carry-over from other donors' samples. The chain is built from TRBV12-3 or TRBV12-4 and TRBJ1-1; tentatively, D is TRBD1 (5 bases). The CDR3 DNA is TGTGCCAGCAGCCTACCACGCCTACAGGATGAAGCTTTCTTT. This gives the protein CASSLPRLQDEAFF.